The 27 T cell receptor beta chains in this list originate from one sample, sequenced in a study of T-cell reconstitution after alpha-beta-depleted transplantation in children. For TCRbeta, the library was prepared with unique molecular identifiers. In TCRdb, the PCR reads were re-called with MiXCR into one record per CDR3 protein. The sample yields about 540,000 distinct CDR3 sequences, around 19% seen once. Sequences were derived from PBMCs from the stem cell graft donor, sampled from the stem cell graft. Receptors were obtained from a human donor who donated a stem cell graft to a child with acute lymphoblastic leukemia.

Only a few counts were recorded for this clonotype. The chain uses TRBV9 and TRBJ1-5, with a possible D match to TRBD1 (6 bases). The germline gives CDR1 SGDLS, CDR2 YYNGEE. V lost 0 bases and J lost 5, with 18 bases in between. The CDR3 spans 17 residues. CDR3 DNA: TGTGCCAGCAGCGTAGGGCCCCCAAACAGGGAATATCAGCCCCAGCATTTT. This codes for CASSVGPPNREYQPQHF.

This clonotype was counted only a few times. The chain carries TRBV6-5 and TRBJ1-2, with a tentative D call TRBD1 (6 bases). The CDR3 is 16 amino acids. CDR1 is MNHEY, CDR2 SVGAGI, per germline. The V end was cut by 0 bases, the J end by 5 bases, with 16 bases between. The CDR3 DNA reads as TGTGCCAGCAGTTACTCGCGCGGGGGCGAAACTTATGGCTACACCTTC. The encoded protein is CASSYSRGGETYGYTF.

The chain combines TRBV20-1 with TRBJ1-1; the D is unclear. Trimming stripped 5 bases from V and 3 bases from J, with 10 bases between. Germline V CDR1 and CDR2: DFQATT, SNEGSKA (reference sequence). The CDR3 contains 12 residues. The CDR3 reads CSASQTDTEAFF. The DNA for the CDR3 is TGCAGTGCTTCCCAAACGGACACTGAAGCTTTCTTT.

This clonotype has just a few counts. The chain is built from TRBV18 and TRBJ1-1; 7 positions match TRBD1. Germline assignment: CDR1 KGHSH and CDR2 LQKENI. The CDR3 sequence is 14 residues long. V lost 6 bases and J lost 11; bases outside the gene matches: 15. The CDR3 region has the DNA TGTGCCAGCTCTGGGACAAACAGGGGCACATATGCTTTCTTT. Its translation is CASSGTNRGTYAFF.

In this sample, this clonotype turned up a few times. This chain connects TRBV5-1 to TRBJ2-5; the match to TRBD1 covers 9 bases. J was trimmed by 4 bases and V by 2 bases; bases with no gene match: 12. The CDR3 has 17 amino acids. Germline V gene data show CDR1 as SGHRS and CDR2 as YFSETQ. This CDR3 reads CASSFKPGQGLLETQYF. CDR3 in DNA: TGCGCCAGCAGCTTCAAGCCGGGACAGGGCCTGTTAGAGACCCAGTACTTC.

This clonotype came up a few times. The DNA for the CDR3 is TGTGCCACCAGCAGAGACCGGGGGGTGAACACTGAAGCTTTCTTT. Protein sequence: CATSRDRGVNTEAFF. The V and J genes are TRBV15 and TRBJ1-1, with D possibly TRBD1 on 5 matching bases. The CDR3 runs to 15 residues. Germline V gives CDR1 LNHNV, CDR2 YYDKDF (reference sequence). V lost 0 bases to trimming and J lost 0 bases, with 8 bases between them.

There are many counts of this clonotype. The chain links TRBV25-1 to TRBJ2-5, with a weak D call TRBD2 (6 bases). Trimming stripped 3 bases from V and 5 bases from J, with 13 bases between. Germline CDR1 MGHDK, CDR2 SYGVNS. The CDR3 contains 14 residues. The CDR3 sequence: CASSERLGLETQYF. CDR3 DNA sequence: TGTGCCAGCAGTGAGCGACTAGGCCTTGAGACCCAGTACTTC.

The J gene is TRBJ2-1, the V gene TRBV5-1; D gene ambiguous. Trimming cost V 4 bases and J 8 bases, with 22 bases left between them. The CDR3 spans 16 residues. From germline, CDR1 is SGHRS and CDR2 YFSETQ. As DNA, the CDR3 is TGCGCCAGCAGCCATAATCCGGGCCGAGAGAAGTATGAGCAGTTCTTC. Translation: CASSHNPGREKYEQFF.

This clonotype was recorded a few times. The chain couples TRBV7-8 to TRBJ2-7; 11 nucleotides align to TRBD2. V lost 0 bases, J lost 0 bases, and 4 bases stayed unmatched. This CDR3 region has 17 residues. CDR1 and CDR2 from the germline V gene are SGHVS and FQNEAQ. Here the CDR3 DNA reads TGTGCCAGCAGCTTAGCTCGGGGGACTAGCGGCTCCTACGAGCAGTACTTC. Translating gives CASSLARGTSGSYEQYF.

This rearrangement joins TRBV15 to TRBJ2-3; TRBD2 is a possible D gene (5 bases). CDR1 and CDR2 from the germline V gene are LNHNV and YYDKDF (reference sequence). Deletions cut 0 bases from V and 0 bases from J, with 13 bases between. The CDR3 contains 17 residues. As DNA, the CDR3 is TGTGCCACCAGCAGAGATCGTGGTCTAGCCAGCACAGATACGCAGTATTTT. This translates into CATSRDRGLASTDTQYF.

This clonotype was seen a few times. The gene calls are TRBV20-1 and TRBJ1-2; D is undetermined. The CDR3 covers 15 residues. V lost 1 base and J lost 4, with 16 bases in between. Looked up from germline, CDR1 is DFQATT and CDR2 is SNEGSKA (reference sequence). Written as DNA, the CDR3 is TGCAGTGCTAGAGTTCCCCGGGCAGTATCCTATGGCTACACCTTC. Its protein is CSARVPRAVSYGYTF.

The chain links TRBV5-1 to TRBJ1-2; D is unresolved. V lost 1 base and J 6 bases, leaving 13 bases between the germline ends. The CDR3 has 14 residues. The germline gives CDR1 SGHRS, CDR2 YFSETQ. In nucleotides, the CDR3 is TGCGCCAGCAGCTTGACTGCAGGTTCAGATGGCTACACCTTC. This codes for CASSLTAGSDGYTF.

This clonotype occurred a few times. V gene TRBV11-2 combines with J gene TRBJ1-2; 9 bases map to TRBD1. CDR1 and CDR2 (germline): SGHAT, FQNNGV. Trimming at V came to 8 bases and at J to 4 bases, leaving 11 bases not matched to a gene. This CDR3 has 15 residues. The CDR3 DNA reads as TGTGCCAGCCTACAATCGTACAGGGGGCCCTATGGCTACACCTTC. This gives the protein CASLQSYRGPYGYTF.

This clonotype was seen ten or more times. The chain joins TRBV5-1 to TRBJ2-7; D gene unclear. Germline V CDR1 and CDR2: SGHRS, YFSETQ. This CDR3 has 11 amino acids. V lost 1 base and J lost 5, with 4 bases in between. CDR3 sequence (DNA): TGCGCCAGCAGCTTGTCCAACGAGCAGTACTTC. Its protein is CASSLSNEQYF.

The V and J genes are TRBV7-3 and TRBJ2-4; D possibly matches TRBD1 or TRBD2 (5 bases each). Germline assignment: CDR1 SGHTA and CDR2 FQGTGA. The CDR3 length is 15 residues. V shed 0 bases and J shed 7 bases, with 13 bases lying between them. For the CDR3, the DNA is TGTGCCAGCAGCTTAACGGGGGACCCAAGGAACATTCAGTACTTC. It is translated as CASSLTGDPRNIQYF.

This clonotype was picked up many times. This chain links TRBV5-5 with TRBJ2-1; 8 nucleotides line up with TRBD2. This CDR3 region has 15 residues. With 1 base clipped from V and 4 bases from J, the junction kept 4 bases outside the gene matches. The germline gives CDR1 SGHKS, CDR2 YYEKEE (reference sequence). CDR3 protein: CASSLQLADYNEQFF. The CDR3, as DNA: TGTGCCAGCAGCTTGCAACTAGCGGATTACAATGAGCAGTTCTTC.

This chain connects TRBV29-1 to TRBJ2-7; 10 positions agree with TRBD1. J was trimmed by 5 bases and V by 3 bases; bases with no gene match: 7. CDR3 size: 14 residues. From germline, CDR1 is SQVTM and CDR2 ANQGSEA. CDR3 bases: TGCAGCGTTGAGGAGGACAGGGGGACCGACGAGCAGTACTTC. The encoded protein is CSVEEDRGTDEQYF.

This clonotype was counted only a few times. The chain recombines TRBV21-1 with TRBJ2-7; TRBD2 is taken as the D call from the table, unchecked against the DNA. TRBV21-1 is deemed a pseudogene. The length of the CDR3 is 14 residues. The CDR3 is CASSKGQRGCEQYF. CDR3 coding DNA: TGTGCCAGCAGCAAAGGGCAGCGGGGGTGCGAGCAGTACTTC.

V gene TRBV7-2 combines with J gene TRBJ2-3; D is possibly TRBD2 (5 bases). Germline V gene data show CDR1 as SGHTA and CDR2 as FQGNSA. Trimming left V 5 bases short and J 2 bases short, with 14 bases between. This CDR3 has 15 amino acids. CDR3 nucleotides: TGTGCCAGCAGCCCAACGGGGTTCTACACAGATACGCAGTATTTT. Translating gives CASSPTGFYTDTQYF. The entire variable domain, with the rest obtained from reference TRBV7-2 and TRBJ2-3, is as follows: GAGVSQSPSNKVTEKGKDVELRCDPISGHTALYWYRQSLGQGLEFLIYFQGNSAPDKSGLPSDRFSAERTGGSVSTLTIQRTQQEDSAVYLCASSPTGFYTDTQYFGPGTRLTVL.

This clonotype was observed a handful of times. V gene TRBV20-1 combines with J gene TRBJ2-1; 9 bases agree with TRBD2. Trimming removed 3 bases from V and 7 bases from J; junction bases left unmatched: 7. CDR1 and CDR2 from the germline V gene are DFQATT and SNEGSKA (reference sequence). The CDR3 has 14 residues. The CDR3 reads CSARRSGRINEQFF. The DNA for the CDR3 is TGCAGTGCTAGGCGTAGCGGGAGAATAAATGAGCAGTTCTTC.

This clonotype was recorded only once. The chain has TRBV6-1 and TRBJ2-3; D might be TRBD1 or TRBD2, each matching 6 bases. Germline V gene lookup returns CDR1 MNHNS and CDR2 SASEGT. The CDR3 is 16 residues long. The V end lost 6 bases, the J end lost 0 bases, and 16 bases lay between the germline ends. Here the CDR3 DNA reads TGTGCCAGCAGGGCCCTCGGGGGCGGGAGCACAGATACGCAGTATTTT. It translates to CASRALGGGSTDTQYF.

The chain combines TRBV5-1 with TRBJ1-1; D is ambiguous. V dropped 0 bases and J dropped 0 bases, with 6 bases sitting between them. Germline-derived CDR1 and CDR2 are SGHRS and YFSETQ. The CDR3 is 14 amino acids. The CDR3 nucleotides are TGCGCCAGCAGCTTGGTTCAGCTGAACACTGAAGCTTTCTTT. Amino acid sequence: CASSLVQLNTEAFF.

This clonotype has only a few counts. The V and J genes are TRBV12-3 or TRBV12-4 and TRBJ2-2, with 11 bases lining up with TRBD2. CDR3 size: 15 residues. Losses at the gene ends were 6 bases for V and 1 base for J; bases not matched to a gene: 1. DNA for the CDR3: TGTGCCAGCAGGGGACTAGCGGAGAACACCGGGGAGCTGTTTTTT. It codes for CASRGLAENTGELFF.

The chain links TRBV20-1 to TRBJ2-3; TRBD2 matches at 14 bases. Trimming cost V 6 bases and J 4 bases; bases outside gene matches: 3. Per the germline V gene, CDR1 is DFQATT and CDR2 is SNEGSKA (reference sequence). The CDR3 has 14 residues. The CDR3 here is CSAPGLAGADTQYF. The CDR3 DNA is TGCAGTGCCCCGGGACTAGCGGGAGCAGATACGCAGTATTTT.

This sequence joins TRBV12-3 or TRBV12-4 and TRBJ2-3; D is tentatively TRBD1 or TRBD2 (6 bases each). The CDR3 runs 16 residues. V was cut by 3 bases and J by 3 bases, with 16 bases left in between. The CDR3 loop is CASSFGGSPLTDTQYF. The CDR3 nucleotides read TGTGCCAGCAGTTTCGGGGGCAGCCCGCTAACAGATACGCAGTATTTT.

The V and J genes are TRBV4-1 and TRBJ2-7; weak D call: TRBD2 (5 bases). CDR3 length equals 14 residues. The germline V gene has CDR1 MGHRA and CDR2 YSYEKL. V lost 2 bases, J lost 6 bases, and 14 bases lay in between. Here the CDR3 reads CASSQSTGRSEQYF. CDR3 in DNA: TGCGCCAGCAGCCAAAGTACGGGAAGGAGCGAGCAGTACTTC.

The CDR3 loop is CASRLVGGVNNEQFF. The CDR3 DNA is TGTGCCAGCAGACTCGTAGGGGGAGTTAACAATGAGCAGTTCTTC. V is TRBV2 and J is TRBJ2-1; TRBD1 is a possible D gene (6 bases). V was cut by 6 bases and J by 5 bases, with 17 bases left in between. CDR3 length: 15 amino acids. Per the germline V gene, CDR1 is SNHLY and CDR2 is FYNNEI.